This record covers a single TCR beta chain. This clone's antigen is unknown. Base qualities were left out, and no much larger clone turns up one base away. The cohort comprised 670 or so healthy bone marrow donors. All cohort members were sampled while nominally healthy, although unrecorded immune exposures were likely present. The donor was CMV seronegative and belonged to the group of 350 or so seronegative cohort members. Each donor provided a peripheral blood sample, and peripheral blood mononuclear cells were used for TCR beta sequencing. Genomic DNA was extracted from the blood cell samples with the Qiagen DNeasy Blood Extraction Kit. Library preparation used the immunoSEQ multiplex PCR assay. A mixture of 60 forward primers for TCR Vbeta segments and 13 reverse primers for TCR Jbeta segments was used in the multiplex PCR. Amplification of the CDR3 region of rearranged TCR beta genes was performed with a multiplex PCR assay on genomic DNA. On the Illumina HiSeq System, the amplified TCR beta libraries were sequenced as 87-base-pair reads. Per the original workflow: A later analysis tallied 70 million to 100 million unique TCR beta chains across the 666 repertoires, and approximately 12 million of those chains were shared by two or more donors. To remove PCR and sequencing errors, raw reads were error-corrected and collapsed into unique sequences using a nearest-neighbor algorithm that merged closely related sequences. CDR3 sequences were aligned to IMGT reference sequences to assign V, D and J gene segments. Each retained sequence needed at least a six-nucleotide match to both a V gene segment and a J gene segment. Rearrangements were classified as productive when the CDR3 lacked stop codons and remained in frame with V and J, and all other rearrangements were classified as non-productive. CDR3 was defined by IMGT convention, running from the second conserved V-encoded cysteine to the conserved J-encoded phenylalanine. The earlier analysis of about 610 of the donors excluded sequences that lacked an unambiguous match to a single V gene segment. An earlier analysis of a few hundred of the donors classified V segments as functional when productive rearrangements were above 56.7% and as segregating when the standard deviation between donors was above 5%. A statistical classification framework was developed to diagnose cytomegalovirus status using the catalog of TCR beta chain sequences. V and J gene assignment, in a later analysis, came from comparing TCR nucleotide sequences with IMGT/GENE-DB human TR gene sequences. A later analysis assigned CDR3 sequences and most-parsimonious VDJ recombination scenarios with the TCRdist pipeline. In a later analysis, each TCR beta chain was defined by its CDR3 amino acid sequence together with its V-gene family, and reads without a unique V-gene family were excluded. A later analysis removed 450 to 600 highly shared, low-generation-probability nucleotide sequences to deal with suspected cross-contamination and a sequencing artifact. In a later analysis, a clonal expansion index for each public chain was calculated from normalized within-repertoire ranks of inferred template counts. In a later analysis, generation probabilities were computed using a VDJ recombination model fitted to out-of-frame rearrangements, and the results were checked against IGoR. A later analysis scored TCR-TCR, TCR-HLA and TCR-CMV co-occurrence with hypergeometric tests, applying a repertoire-size bias correction to TCR pairs. A later analysis estimated false discovery rates by permuting HLA or CMV assignments 20 times. In a later analysis, co-occurring TCRs were grouped using DBSCAN, with TCRdist sequence similarity added in when clustering inside HLA-allele-positive subsets. Co-occurrence clustering excluded repertoires with fewer than 30,000 or more than 120,000 public chains, plus five with anomalous nucleotide sharing. Entries here come from immuneACCESS through TCRdb and include only in-frame sequences with V and J called. Some clones fail to appear in such tables; in the studies checked, an unresolved V gene covers under half of the shortfall, and the cause of the remainder is unknown. D and trimming were read from the DNA, whereas the V and J calls and clone size are those reported in that table. This sample gives 170,000 or so clones in total; more than 80% of them show up just once. Together, the top ten hold 0.65% of the sample.

The data were taken from a study of cytomegalovirus exposure and HLA in healthy donors (dated by TCRdb to 2017 to 2019). With regard to the full study: An earlier analysis of about 560 of the donors reported 250 to 300 Gb of sequence data and approximately 120 million unique TCR beta sequences obtained from about 179 million T cells. Around 300 gigabases of sequencing data and tens of millions of unique TCR sequences were included in an early release covering about 700 HLA-typed donors. Of the 300 to 450 genotyped donors, 65% to 90% fell in the genetic ancestry cluster associated with self-reported Caucasian donors. The study aimed to test whether signatures of past pathogen exposure could be identified by cataloging public T cell receptors. The study profiled the T cell repertoires of fewer than 850 subjects by immunosequencing and related them to cytomegalovirus serostatus. A separate validation cohort of 100 to 150 different subjects was used in addition to the approximately 640-subject first cohort. High-throughput TCR immunosequencing, statistical association of individual TCRs with disease status, and machine learning were combined to predict cytomegalovirus infection status. A later analysis re-analyzed previously published TCR beta repertoires from about 600 donors and added high-resolution HLA genotyping to study TCR occurrence patterns. Rather than drawing on any new phenotypic data, the later analysis identified candidate immune exposures from TCR beta sequences and the way those sequences occurred across donors. An earlier analysis of approximately 630 of the donors applied high-throughput TCR beta sequencing to assess whether each TCR beta V gene segment acted as functional or pseudogenic. Donor age, sex, ethnicity and CMV serostatus were collected together with the repertoire data. A later genetic analysis used genome-wide SNP genotypes for about three fifths of the 666 donors, treating that subset as a discovery cohort. Every discovery cohort repertoire had been produced on one sequencing platform. Class I and class II HLA loci were covered by the typing at four-digit resolution. Typing coverage varied by locus: about 629-640 donors for A, B, C, DRB1 and DQB1; more than 500 for DQA1; 606 for DPA1; roughly 470 for DPB1. Four to six DR-DQ haplotypes were handled as single units for association and clustering, since linkage in the cohort was strong. Among some 410 genotyped donors of the cohort, an average of roughly 240,000 unique TCR beta nucleotide sequences were sequenced per donor, around 18% of them non-productive. Points the paper makes about the study in general: The classifier was reported to diagnose cytomegalovirus status with high specificity and sensitivity in both the original and validation cohorts. An association between a missense DCLRE1C variant and V-gene and J-gene trimming of TCR beta chains was found in a later genetic analysis and replicated in an independent cohort. Only TCR beta chains were sequenced in this cohort, and the absence of alpha or paired-chain data limited detectable features. A later analysis associated 15,000 to 20,000 TCR beta sequences with specific HLA alleles at a false discovery rate of 0.05. In vitro tests confirmed that a few of the cytomegalovirus-associated TCR beta chains recognize cytomegalovirus antigens. Some IMGT-functional V segments, including TRBV6-2 and TRBV6-3, could not be distinguished by the 87-base-pair reads and were therefore excluded. Most TCR sequences were observed very rarely across donors, whereas some public TCRs were present in many individuals. The sequencing pipeline was judged likely to have produced a cluster of highly shared sequence variants as a technical artifact. The study listed 150 to 200 TCR beta chains as associated with cytomegalovirus. In a later analysis, several top co-occurrence clusters were reported to appear linked to parvovirus B19, influenza, CMV and Epstein-Barr virus. In a later analysis, HLA-associated TCR beta chains showed more clonal expansion and lower generation probabilities than non-associated chains that were equally common. A further reported finding was that TCR beta sequences accurately predicted the HLA-A and HLA-B alleles for most subjects in the first cohort. Compared with the 666-donor mean, donors in an Asian-associated ancestry cluster had fewer N-insertions in productive TCRs, according to a later genetic analysis. Because counts were too low, around 17 rarely observed V segments, including chromosome 9 orphons, were left out of the earlier analysis of a few hundred of the donors. Sequencing depth was assumed to be roughly uniform across donors in the presence/absence analyses, though that assumption may not hold. Correlated functional status among segregating V segments might be attributable to linkage disequilibrium, but an unknown experimental factor could not be ruled out. A later analysis found that TCR association rates varied across HLA loci, with DRB1 alleles showing the most associated TCRs and HLA-C alleles the fewest. Because HLA typing was unavailable for some donors at each locus, only the typed subset was used in association tests. A later analysis found that most CMV-associated TCR beta chains appeared HLA-restricted, with HLA associations seemingly driven largely by CMV exposure. Assigning TCR associations to individual alleles was difficult when HLA alleles, especially DR and DQ, strongly co-occurred. For the cohort, immune exposure information was limited to CMV serostatus. The authors suggested that the approach could potentially be extended to other disease states and immunological phenotypes. In an earlier analysis of approximately 590 of the donors, most TCR beta V segments appeared in productive rearrangements about 90% or about 30% of the time, broadly matching IMGT annotations.

As encoded in the germline V gene (reference sequence), CDR1 is GTSNPN while CDR2 is SVGIG. The CDR3 starts with the cysteine, ends with the phenylalanine, and has 14 residues. Only CDR3 DNA remains: 42 bases, in frame from the first base. V is clipped by 5 bases and J by 0 bases, and the sequence between their germline boundaries is 13 bases long. The clonotype comes from a boy between 10 and 17 years old in good health and CMV-seronegative. Input material: PBMCs. The rearrangement combines TRBV30 with TRBJ1-1; the D gene is unclear. The nucleotides are TGTGCCTGGTGCCCTCAGAACATGAACACTGAAGCTTTCTTT. Translated, it reads CAWCPQNMNTEAFF.